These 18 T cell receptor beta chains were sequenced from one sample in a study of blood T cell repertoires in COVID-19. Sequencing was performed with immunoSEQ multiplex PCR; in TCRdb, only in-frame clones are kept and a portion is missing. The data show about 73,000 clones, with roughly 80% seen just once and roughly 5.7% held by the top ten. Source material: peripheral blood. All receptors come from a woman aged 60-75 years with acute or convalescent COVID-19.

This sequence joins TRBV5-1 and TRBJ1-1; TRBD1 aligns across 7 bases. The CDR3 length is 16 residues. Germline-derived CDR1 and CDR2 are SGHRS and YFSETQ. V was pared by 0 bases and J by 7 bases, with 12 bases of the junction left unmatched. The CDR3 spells CASSLAGQRNYHEAFF. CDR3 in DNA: TGCGCCAGCAGCTTGGCGGGACAGCGCAACTACCATGAAGCTTTCTTT.

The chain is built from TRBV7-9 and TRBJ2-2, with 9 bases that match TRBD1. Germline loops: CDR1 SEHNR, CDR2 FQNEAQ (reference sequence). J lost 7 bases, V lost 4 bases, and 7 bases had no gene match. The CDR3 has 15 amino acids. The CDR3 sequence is CASSSGTGWNGELFF. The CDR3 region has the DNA TGTGCCAGCAGCTCGGGGACAGGGTGGAACGGGGAGCTGTTTTTT.

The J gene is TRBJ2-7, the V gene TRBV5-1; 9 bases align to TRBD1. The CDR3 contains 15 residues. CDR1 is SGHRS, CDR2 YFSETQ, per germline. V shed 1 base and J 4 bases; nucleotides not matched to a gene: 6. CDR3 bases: TGCGCCAGCAGCTTGTTACAACAGGGGGCATACGAGCAGTACTTC. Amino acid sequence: CASSLLQQGAYEQYF. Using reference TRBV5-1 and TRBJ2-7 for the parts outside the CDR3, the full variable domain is KAGVTQTPRYLIKTRGQQVTLSCSPISGHRSVSWYQQTPGQGLQFLFEYFSETQRNKGNFPGRFSGRQFSNSRSEMNVSTLELGDSALYLCASSLLQQGAYEQYFGPGTRLTVT.

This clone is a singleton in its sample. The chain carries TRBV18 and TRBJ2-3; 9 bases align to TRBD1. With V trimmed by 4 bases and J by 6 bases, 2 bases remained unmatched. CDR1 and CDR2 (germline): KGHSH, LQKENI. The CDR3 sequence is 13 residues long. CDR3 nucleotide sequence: TGTGCCAGCTCACGGACAGGGGTTGATACGCAGTATTTT. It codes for CASSRTGVDTQYF.

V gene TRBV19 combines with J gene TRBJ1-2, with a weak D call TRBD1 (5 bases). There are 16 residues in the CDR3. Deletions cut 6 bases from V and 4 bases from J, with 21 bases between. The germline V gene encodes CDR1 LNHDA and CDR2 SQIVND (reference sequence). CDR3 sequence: CASRTGGWGETYGYTF. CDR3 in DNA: TGTGCCAGTAGGACGGGGGGATGGGGCGAGACCTATGGCTACACCTTC.

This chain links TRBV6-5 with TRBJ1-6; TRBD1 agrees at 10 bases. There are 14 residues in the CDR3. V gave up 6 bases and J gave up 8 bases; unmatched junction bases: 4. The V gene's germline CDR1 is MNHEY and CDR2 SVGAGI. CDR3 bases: TGTGCCAGCAGCCTGGGACAGGGGTATTCACCCCTCCACTTT. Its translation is CASSLGQGYSPLHF.

The CDR3 coding sequence is TGTGCCAGCAGCACTCGACAGGGCGATGGCTACACCTTC. As protein: CASSTRQGDGYTF. The chain recombines TRBV3-1 (or the pseudogene TRBV3-2) with TRBJ1-2; TRBD1 matches at 7 bases. The CDR3 covers 13 residues. Looked up from germline, CDR1 is LGHDT and CDR2 is YNNKEL (reference sequence). Trimming at V came to 5 bases and at J to 6 bases, leaving 6 bases not matched to a gene.

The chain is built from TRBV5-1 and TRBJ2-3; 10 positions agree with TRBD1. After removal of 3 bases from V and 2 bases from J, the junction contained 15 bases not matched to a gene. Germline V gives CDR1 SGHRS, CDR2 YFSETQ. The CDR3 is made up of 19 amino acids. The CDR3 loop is CASSSSGTGAPVSTDTQYF. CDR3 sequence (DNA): TGCGCCAGCAGCTCTTCCGGGACAGGGGCTCCGGTTTCCACAGATACGCAGTATTTT.

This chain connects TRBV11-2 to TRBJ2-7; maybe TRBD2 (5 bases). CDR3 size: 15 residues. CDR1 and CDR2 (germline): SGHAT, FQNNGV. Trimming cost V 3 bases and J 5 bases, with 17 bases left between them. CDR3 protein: CASSLSRGLGNEQYF. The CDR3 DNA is TGTGCCAGCAGCTTGTCACGGGGATTGGGAAACGAGCAGTACTTC.

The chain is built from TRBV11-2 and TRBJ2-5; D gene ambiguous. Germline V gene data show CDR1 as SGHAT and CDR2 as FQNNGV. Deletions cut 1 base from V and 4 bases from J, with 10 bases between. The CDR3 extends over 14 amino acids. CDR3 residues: CASSLVAGPETQYF. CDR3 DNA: TGTGCCAGCAGCTTAGTGGCAGGCCCAGAGACCCAGTACTTC.

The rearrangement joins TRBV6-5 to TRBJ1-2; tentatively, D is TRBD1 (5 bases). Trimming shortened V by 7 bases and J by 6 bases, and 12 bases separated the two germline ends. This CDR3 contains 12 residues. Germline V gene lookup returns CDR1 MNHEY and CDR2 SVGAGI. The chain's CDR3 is CASTQGIHGYTF. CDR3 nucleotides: TGTGCCAGCACCCAGGGCATCCATGGCTACACCTTC.

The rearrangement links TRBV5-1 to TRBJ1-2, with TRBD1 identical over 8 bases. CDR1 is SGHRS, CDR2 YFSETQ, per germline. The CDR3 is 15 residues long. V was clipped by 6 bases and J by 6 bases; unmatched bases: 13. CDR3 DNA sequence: TGCGCCAGCACGTGGACCCCGGACAGGGACCATGGCTACACCTTC. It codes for CASTWTPDRDHGYTF.

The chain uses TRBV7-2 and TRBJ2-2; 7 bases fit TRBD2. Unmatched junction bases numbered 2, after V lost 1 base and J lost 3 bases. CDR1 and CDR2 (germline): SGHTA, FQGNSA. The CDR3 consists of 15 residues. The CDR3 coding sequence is TGTGCCAGCAGCTTAGTCCGGGGGGACACCGGGGAGCTGTTTTTT. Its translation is CASSLVRGDTGELFF.

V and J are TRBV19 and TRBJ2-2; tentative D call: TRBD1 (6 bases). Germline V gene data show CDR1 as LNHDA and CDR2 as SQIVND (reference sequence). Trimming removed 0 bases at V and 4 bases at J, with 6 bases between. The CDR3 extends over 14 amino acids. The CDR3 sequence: CASSIDRGTGELFF. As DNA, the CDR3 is TGTGCCAGTAGTATAGACAGGGGCACCGGGGAGCTGTTTTTT.

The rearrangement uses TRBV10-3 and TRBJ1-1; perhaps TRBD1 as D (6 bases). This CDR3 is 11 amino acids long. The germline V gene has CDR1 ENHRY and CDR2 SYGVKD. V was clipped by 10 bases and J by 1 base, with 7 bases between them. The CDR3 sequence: CATGANTEAFF. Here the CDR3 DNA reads TGTGCCACAGGGGCGAACACTGAAGCTTTCTTT.

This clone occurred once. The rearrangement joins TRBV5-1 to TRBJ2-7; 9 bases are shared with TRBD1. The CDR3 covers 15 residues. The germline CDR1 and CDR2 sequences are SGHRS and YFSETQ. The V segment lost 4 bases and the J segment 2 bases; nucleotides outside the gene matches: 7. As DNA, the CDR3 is TGCGCCAGCAGCCTGGGGACAGGGCGGCCCTACGAGCAGTACTTC. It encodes CASSLGTGRPYEQYF.

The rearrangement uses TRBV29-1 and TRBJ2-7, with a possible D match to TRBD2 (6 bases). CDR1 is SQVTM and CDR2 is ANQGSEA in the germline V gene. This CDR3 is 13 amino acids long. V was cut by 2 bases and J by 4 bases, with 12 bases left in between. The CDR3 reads CSVERGGGYEQYF. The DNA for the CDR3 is TGCAGCGTTGAACGCGGCGGAGGGTACGAGCAGTACTTC.

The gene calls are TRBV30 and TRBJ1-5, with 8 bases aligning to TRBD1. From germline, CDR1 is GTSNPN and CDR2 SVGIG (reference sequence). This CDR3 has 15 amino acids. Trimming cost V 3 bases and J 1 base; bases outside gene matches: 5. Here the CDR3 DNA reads TGTGCCTGGAGCCAGGGGGCTTGGAGCAATCAGCCCCAGCATTTT. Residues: CAWSQGAWSNQPQHF.